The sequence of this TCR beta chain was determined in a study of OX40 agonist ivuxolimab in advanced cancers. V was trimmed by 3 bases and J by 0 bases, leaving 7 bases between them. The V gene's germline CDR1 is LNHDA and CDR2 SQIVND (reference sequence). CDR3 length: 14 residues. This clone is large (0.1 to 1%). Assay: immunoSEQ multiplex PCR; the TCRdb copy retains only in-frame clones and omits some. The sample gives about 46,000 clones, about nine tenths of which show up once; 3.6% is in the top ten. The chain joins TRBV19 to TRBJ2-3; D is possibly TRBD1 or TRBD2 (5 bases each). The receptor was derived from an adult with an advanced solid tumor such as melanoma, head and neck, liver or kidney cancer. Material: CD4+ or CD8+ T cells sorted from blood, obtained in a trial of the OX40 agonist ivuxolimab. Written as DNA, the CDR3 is TGTGCCAGTAGTATCGGGGACAGCACAGATACGCAGTATTTT. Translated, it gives CASSIGDSTDTQYF.